This TCR beta chain was sequenced during a study of cytomegalovirus exposure and HLA in healthy donors. This clone was counted once. Its antigen is undetermined. CDR1 is MDHEN, CDR2 SYDVKM, per germline. The CDR3 contains 15 residues. The J segment lost 11 bases and the V segment lost 1 base, leaving 9 bases of the junction unmatched. The PCR made use of 60 Vbeta and 13 Jbeta primers. Generated by immunoSEQ multiplex PCR, the TCRdb table keeps only in-frame clones and is missing some. The sample lists 250,000 to 300,000 clones; roughly 81% were seen once. Whole-study findings and limits: Reported findings show TCR beta sequences accurately forecast HLA-A and HLA-B alleles in most subjects.

The sequence derives from a woman between 35 and 50 years old in good health and CMV-seropositive. J is TRBJ2-4 and V is TRBV28; 9 bases fit TRBD2. Sequencing was carried out using PBMCs. The DNA of the CDR3 is TGTGCCAGCAGTTTATCCGTTCTAGCGGGGTCGTTTCAGTACTTC. This sequence encodes CASSLSVLAGSFQYF.